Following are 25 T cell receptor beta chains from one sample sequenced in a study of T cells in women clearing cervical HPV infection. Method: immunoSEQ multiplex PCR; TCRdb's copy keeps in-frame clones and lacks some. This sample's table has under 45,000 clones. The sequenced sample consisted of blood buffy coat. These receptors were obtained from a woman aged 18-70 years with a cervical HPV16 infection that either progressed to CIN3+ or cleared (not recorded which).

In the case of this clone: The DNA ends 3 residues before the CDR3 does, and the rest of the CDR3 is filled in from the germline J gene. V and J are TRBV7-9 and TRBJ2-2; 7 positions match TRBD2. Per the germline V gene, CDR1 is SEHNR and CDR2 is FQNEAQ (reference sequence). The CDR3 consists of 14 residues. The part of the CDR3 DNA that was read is TGTGCCAGCAGCTTGGGGGGGATAGAGGAAAAG. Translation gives CASSLGGIEEK. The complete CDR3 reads CASSLGGIEEKLFF.

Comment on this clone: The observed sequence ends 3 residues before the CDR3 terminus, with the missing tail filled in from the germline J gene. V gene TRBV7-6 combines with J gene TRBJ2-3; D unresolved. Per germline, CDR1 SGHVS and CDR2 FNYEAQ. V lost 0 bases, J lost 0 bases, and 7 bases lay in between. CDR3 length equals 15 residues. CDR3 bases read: TGTGCCAGCAGCTTAGCAGGGTTTAGCACAGATACG. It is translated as CASSLAGFSTDT. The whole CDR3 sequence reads CASSLAGFSTDTQYF.

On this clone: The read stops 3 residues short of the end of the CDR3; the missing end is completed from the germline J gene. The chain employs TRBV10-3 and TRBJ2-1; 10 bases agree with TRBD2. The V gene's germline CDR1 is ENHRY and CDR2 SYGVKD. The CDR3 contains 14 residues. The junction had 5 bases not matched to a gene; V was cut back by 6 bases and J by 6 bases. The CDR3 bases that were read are TGTGCCATCAGAGGACTAGCGGCCCTCAATGAG. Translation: CAIRGLAALNE. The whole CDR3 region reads CAIRGLAALNEQFF.

The covered CDR3 bases are TGTGCCAGCTCACCCCTCGACAGGGGAATAACTGAA. Protein sequence: CASSPLDRGITE. The full CDR3 reads CASSPLDRGITEAFF. The gene calls are TRBV18 and TRBJ1-1, with 8 bases fitting TRBD1. From the germline J gene comes the end of the CDR3, since the read stops 3 residues before it. This CDR3 spans 15 amino acids. V dropped 3 bases and J dropped 5; count of bases not matched to a gene: 8. The germline CDR1 and CDR2 sequences are KGHSH and LQKENI.

The CDR3 loop reads CASSTREGYEAFF. CDR3 bases read: TGTGCCAGTAGTACCCGAGAGGGGTATGAA. V and J are TRBV19 and TRBJ1-1; D may be TRBD1 (5 bases). From the germline J gene comes the end of the CDR3, since the read stops 3 residues before it. The germline gives CDR1 LNHDA, CDR2 SQIVND (reference sequence). Trimming removed 4 bases from V and 7 bases from J, with 13 bases in between. The CDR3 spans 13 residues.

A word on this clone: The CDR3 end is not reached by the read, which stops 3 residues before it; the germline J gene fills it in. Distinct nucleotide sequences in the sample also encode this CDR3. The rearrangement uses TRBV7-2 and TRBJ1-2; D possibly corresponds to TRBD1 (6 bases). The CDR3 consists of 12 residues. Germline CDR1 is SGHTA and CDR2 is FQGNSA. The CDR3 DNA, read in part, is TGTGCCAGCAGCCTGACAGGTCTTGGT. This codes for CASSLTGLG. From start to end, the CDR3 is CASSLTGLGYTF.

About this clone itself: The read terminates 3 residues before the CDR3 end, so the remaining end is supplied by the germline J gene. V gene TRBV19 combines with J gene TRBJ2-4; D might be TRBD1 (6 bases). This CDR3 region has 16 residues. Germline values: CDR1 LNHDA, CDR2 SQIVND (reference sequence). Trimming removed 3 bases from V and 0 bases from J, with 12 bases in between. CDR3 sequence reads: CASSIVGAGAKNIQYF. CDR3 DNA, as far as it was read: TGTGCCAGTAGTATTGTGGGGGCAGGAGCCAAAAACATT.

CDR3 DNA (partial): TGTGCCAGCAGCCCCAGGACGGGGAGGACTGAA. Protein sequence: CASSPRTGRTE. From start to end, the CDR3 is CASSPRTGRTEAFF. The chain employs TRBV5-4 and TRBJ1-1; D ambiguous. The read ends 3 residues before the CDR3 terminus; that terminus is restored from the germline J gene. V lost 4 bases to trimming and J lost 5 bases, with 15 bases between them. Germline CDR1 is SGHNT and CDR2 is YYREEE (reference sequence). CDR3 size: 14 residues.

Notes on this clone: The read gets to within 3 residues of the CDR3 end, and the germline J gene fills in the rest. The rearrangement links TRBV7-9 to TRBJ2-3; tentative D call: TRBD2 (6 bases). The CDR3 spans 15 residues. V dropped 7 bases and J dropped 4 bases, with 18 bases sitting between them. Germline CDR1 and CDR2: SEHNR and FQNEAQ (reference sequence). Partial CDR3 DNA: TGTGCCAGCACCTCCGTGGGGGGTAGCGCAGATACG. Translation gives CASTSVGGSADT. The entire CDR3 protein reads CASTSVGGSADTQYF.

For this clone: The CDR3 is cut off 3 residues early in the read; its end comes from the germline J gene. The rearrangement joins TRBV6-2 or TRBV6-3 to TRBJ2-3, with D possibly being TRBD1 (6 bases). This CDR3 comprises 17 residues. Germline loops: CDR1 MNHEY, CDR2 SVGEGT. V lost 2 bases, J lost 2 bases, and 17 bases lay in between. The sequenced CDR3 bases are TGTGCCAGCAGTTACGCTTTAGGGGGTGGACCCACAGATACG. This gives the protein CASSYALGGGPTDT. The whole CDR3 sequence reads CASSYALGGGPTDTQYF.

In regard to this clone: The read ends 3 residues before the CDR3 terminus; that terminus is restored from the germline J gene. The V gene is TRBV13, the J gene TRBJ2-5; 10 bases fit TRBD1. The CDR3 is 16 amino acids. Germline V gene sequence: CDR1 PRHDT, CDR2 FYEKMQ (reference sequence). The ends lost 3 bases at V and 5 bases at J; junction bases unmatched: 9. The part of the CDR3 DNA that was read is TGTGCCAGCAGCTTGGCAGGGACAGGGGCCCAGGAGACC. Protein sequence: CASSLAGTGAQET. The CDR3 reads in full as CASSLAGTGAQETQYF.

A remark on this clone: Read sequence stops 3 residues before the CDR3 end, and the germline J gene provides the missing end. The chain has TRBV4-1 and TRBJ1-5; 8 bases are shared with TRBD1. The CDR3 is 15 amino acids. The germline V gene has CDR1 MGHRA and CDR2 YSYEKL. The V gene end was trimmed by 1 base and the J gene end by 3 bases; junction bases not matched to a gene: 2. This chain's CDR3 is CASSQGQGTNQPQHF. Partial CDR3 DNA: TGCGCCAGCAGCCAAGGACAGGGGACCAATCAGCCC.

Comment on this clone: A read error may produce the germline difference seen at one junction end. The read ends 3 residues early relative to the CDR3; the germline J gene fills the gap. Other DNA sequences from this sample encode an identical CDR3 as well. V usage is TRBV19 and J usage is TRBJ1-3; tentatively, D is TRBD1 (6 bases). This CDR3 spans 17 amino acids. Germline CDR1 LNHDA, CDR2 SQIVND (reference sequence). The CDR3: CASSIRRTVHSGNTIYF. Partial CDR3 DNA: TGTGCCAGTAGTATAAGGAGGACAGTCCACTCTGGAAACACG.

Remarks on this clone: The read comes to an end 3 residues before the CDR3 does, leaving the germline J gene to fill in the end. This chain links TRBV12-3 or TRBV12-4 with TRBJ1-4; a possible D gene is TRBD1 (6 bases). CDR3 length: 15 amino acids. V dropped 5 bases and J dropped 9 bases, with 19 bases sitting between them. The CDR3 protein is CASSTQGMGAKKLFF. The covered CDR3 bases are TGTGCCAGCAGTACTCAGGGGATGGGTGCGAAAAAA.

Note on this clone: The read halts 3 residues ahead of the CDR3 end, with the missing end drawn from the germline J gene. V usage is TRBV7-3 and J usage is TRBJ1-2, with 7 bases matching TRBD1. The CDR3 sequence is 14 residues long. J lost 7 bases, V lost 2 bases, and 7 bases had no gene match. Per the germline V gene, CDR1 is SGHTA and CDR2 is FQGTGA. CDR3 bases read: TGTGCCAGCAGCTTAGGAGGGAACAGGGGTGGC. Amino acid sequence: CASSLGGNRGG. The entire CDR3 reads CASSLGGNRGGYTF.

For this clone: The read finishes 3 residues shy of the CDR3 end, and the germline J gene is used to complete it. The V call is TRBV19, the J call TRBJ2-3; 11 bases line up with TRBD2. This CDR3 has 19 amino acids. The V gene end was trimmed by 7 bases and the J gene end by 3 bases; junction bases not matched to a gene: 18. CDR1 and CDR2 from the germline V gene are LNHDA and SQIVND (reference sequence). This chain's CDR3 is CASKIHLLAGGPGTDTQYF. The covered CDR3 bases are TGTGCCAGTAAAATCCACCTCTTAGCGGGAGGGCCGGGAACAGATACG.

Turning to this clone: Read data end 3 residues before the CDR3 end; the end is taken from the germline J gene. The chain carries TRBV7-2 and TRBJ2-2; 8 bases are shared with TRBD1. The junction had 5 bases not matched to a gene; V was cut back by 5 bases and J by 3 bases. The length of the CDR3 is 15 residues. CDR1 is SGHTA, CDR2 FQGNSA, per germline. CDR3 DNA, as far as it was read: TGTGCCAGCAGCCGATTGGGACAGGACACCGGGGAG. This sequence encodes CASSRLGQDTGE. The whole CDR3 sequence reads CASSRLGQDTGELFF. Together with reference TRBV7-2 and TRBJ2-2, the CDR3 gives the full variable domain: GAGVSQSPSNKVTEKGKDVELRCDPISGHTALYWYRQSLGQGLEFLIYFQGNSAPDKSGLPSDRFSAERTGGSVSTLTIQRTQQEDSAVYLCASSRLGQDTGELFFGEGSRLTVL.

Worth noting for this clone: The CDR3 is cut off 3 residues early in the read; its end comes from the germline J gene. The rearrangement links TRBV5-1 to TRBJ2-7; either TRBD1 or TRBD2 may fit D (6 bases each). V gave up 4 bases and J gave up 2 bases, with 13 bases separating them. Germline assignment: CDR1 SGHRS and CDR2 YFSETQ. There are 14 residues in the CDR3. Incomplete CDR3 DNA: TGCGCCAGCAGCGGAGGGGACACCCCCTACGAG. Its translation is CASSGGDTPYE. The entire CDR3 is CASSGGDTPYEQYF.

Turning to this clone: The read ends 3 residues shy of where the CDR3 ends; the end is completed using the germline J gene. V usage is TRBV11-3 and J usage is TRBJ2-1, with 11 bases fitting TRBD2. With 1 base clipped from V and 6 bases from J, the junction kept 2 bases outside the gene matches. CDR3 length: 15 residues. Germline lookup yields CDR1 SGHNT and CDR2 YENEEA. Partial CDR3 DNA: TGTGCCAGCAGCTTAGGTCTAGCGGGGGGCAATGAG. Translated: CASSLGLAGGNE. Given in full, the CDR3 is CASSLGLAGGNEQFF.

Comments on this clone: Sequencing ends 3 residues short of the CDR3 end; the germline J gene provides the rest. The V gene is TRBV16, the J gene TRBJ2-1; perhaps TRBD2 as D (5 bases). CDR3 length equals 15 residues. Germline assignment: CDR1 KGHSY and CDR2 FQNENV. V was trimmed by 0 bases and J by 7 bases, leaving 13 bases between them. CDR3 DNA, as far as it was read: TGTGCCAGCAGCCAATCTGGCCTTCCGGGGAATGAG. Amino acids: CASSQSGLPGNE. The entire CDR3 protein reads CASSQSGLPGNEQFF. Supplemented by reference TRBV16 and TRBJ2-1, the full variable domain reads GEEVAQTPKHLVRGEGQKAKLYCAPIKGHSYVFWYQQVLKNEFKFLISFQNENVFDETGMPKERFSAKCLPNSPCSLEIQATKLEDSAVYFCASSQSGLPGNEQFFGPGTRLTVL.

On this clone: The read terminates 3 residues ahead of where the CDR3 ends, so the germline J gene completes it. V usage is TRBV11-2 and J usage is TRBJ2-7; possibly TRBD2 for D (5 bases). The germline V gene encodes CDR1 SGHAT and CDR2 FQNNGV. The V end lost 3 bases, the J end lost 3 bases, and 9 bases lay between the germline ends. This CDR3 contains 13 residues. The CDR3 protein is CASSFGLYYEQYF. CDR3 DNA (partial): TGTGCCAGCAGCTTTGGACTCTACTACGAG.

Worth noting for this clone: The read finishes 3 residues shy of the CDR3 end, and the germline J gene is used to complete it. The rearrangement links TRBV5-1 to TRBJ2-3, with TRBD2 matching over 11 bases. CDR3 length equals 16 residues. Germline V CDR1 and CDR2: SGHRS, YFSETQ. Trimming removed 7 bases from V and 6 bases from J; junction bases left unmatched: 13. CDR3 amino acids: CASEPGRASGGDTQYF. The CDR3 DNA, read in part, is TGCGCCAGCGAGCCGGGTAGGGCTAGCGGGGGGGATACG.

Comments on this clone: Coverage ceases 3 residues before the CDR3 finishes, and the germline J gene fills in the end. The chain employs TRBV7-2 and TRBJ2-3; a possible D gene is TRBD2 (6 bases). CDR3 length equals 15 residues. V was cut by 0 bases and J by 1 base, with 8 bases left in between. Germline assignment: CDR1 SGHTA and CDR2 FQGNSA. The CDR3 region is CASSLALAGTDTQYF. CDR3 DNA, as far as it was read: TGTGCCAGCAGCTTAGCACTAGCAGGCACAGATACG.

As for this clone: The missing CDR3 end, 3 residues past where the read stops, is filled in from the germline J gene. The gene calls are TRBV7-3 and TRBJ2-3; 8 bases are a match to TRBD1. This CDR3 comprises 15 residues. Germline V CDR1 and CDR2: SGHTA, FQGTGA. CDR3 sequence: CASSRLGTGGETQYF. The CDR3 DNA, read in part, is TGTGCCAGCAGTCGGTTGGGGACAGGAGGGGAGACG.

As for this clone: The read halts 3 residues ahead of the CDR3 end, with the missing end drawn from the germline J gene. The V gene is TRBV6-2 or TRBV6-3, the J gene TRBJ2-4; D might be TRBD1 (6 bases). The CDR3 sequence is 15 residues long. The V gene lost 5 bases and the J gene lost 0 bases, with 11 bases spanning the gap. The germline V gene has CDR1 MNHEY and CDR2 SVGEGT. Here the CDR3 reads CASSRDTLAKNIQYF. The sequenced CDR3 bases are TGTGCCAGCAGTCGGGACACCTTAGCCAAAAACATT.